The next 28 T cell receptor beta chains were all read from a single sample in a study of PD-1 blockade in classical Hodgkin lymphoma. After autologous stem cell transplantation all patients relapsed, and prior brentuximab vedotin exposure differed between cohorts. Clones were read by immunoSEQ multiplex PCR, and TCRdb kept only the in-frame ones, dropping some. This sample yields approximately 60,000 clones, of which 90% are seen a single time; roughly a tenth belongs to the top ten. The starting material was peripheral blood mononuclear cells (PBMCs), obtained at baseline. All receptors come from a human donor with classical Hodgkin lymphoma.

The J gene is TRBJ2-7, the V gene TRBV2, with 7 bases aligning to TRBD1. The CDR3 spans 14 residues. The V gene end was trimmed by 6 bases and the J gene end by 3 bases; junction bases not matched to a gene: 8. Germline V gene data show CDR1 as SNHLY and CDR2 as FYNNEI. CDR3 coding DNA: TGTGCCAGCAGAGAACAGGGGACCGGCTACGAGCAGTACTTC. It encodes CASREQGTGYEQYF.

The sample holds a few counts of this clone. The J gene is TRBJ1-2, the V gene TRBV6-5, with TRBD1 matching over 7 bases. CDR3 length: 14 amino acids. V trimming: 5 bases; J trimming: 4 bases; junction bases outside the gene matches: 7. From germline, CDR1 is MNHEY and CDR2 SVGAGI. The CDR3 region has the DNA TGTGCCAGCAGTAGACCAGGACAGGTCTATGGCTACACCTTC. Translated: CASSRPGQVYGYTF.

The chain uses TRBV19 and TRBJ2-5, with D possibly being TRBD1 or TRBD2 (5 bases each). Trimming pared 4 bases from V and 6 bases from J, leaving 18 bases between. The CDR3 runs 15 residues. The germline gives CDR1 LNHDA, CDR2 SQIVND (reference sequence). CDR3 nucleotides: TGTGCCAGTAGTACACCCAGGGAAAAGGGACAGACCCAGTACTTC. This codes for CASSTPREKGQTQYF.

The rearrangement joins TRBV27 to TRBJ2-1; 11 positions agree with TRBD2. From germline, CDR1 is MNHEY and CDR2 SMNVEV (reference sequence). With 7 bases clipped from V and 6 bases from J, the junction kept 8 bases outside the gene matches. This CDR3 is 15 amino acids long. The DNA for the CDR3 is TGTGCCAGCACCAAAGGGACTAGCGGATTCAATGAGCAGTTCTTC. This translates into CASTKGTSGFNEQFF.

This chain links TRBV5-1 with TRBJ2-5; a weak D match, TRBD2 (5 bases). The CDR3 is 14 amino acids. Germline V lookup: CDR1 SGHRS, CDR2 YFSETQ. The V end was cut by 0 bases, the J end by 1 base, with 7 bases between. CDR3 loop: CASSLVGAQETQYF. The CDR3 DNA sequence: TGCGCCAGCAGCTTGGTGGGAGCCCAAGAGACCCAGTACTTC.

The chain couples TRBV30 to TRBJ1-6, with D unresolved. CDR1 is GTSNPN and CDR2 is SVGIG in the germline V gene (reference sequence). The CDR3 is 15 residues long. V gave up 1 base and J gave up 5 bases, with 12 bases separating them. CDR3 nucleotide sequence: TGTGCCTGGAGTGGCGCGGCAGGACATAATTCACCCCTCCACTTT. It yields the protein CAWSGAAGHNSPLHF.

The sample holds a few counts of this clone. This chain connects TRBV7-9 to TRBJ2-5; D is uncertain. Trimming took 6 bases from V and 5 from J, leaving 16 bases between them. This CDR3 is built from 14 residues. Germline V gene lookup returns CDR1 SEHNR and CDR2 FQNEAQ (reference sequence). The CDR3 DNA follows: TGTGCCAGCAGTTCCGGCGTGTTCGGGGAGACCCAGTACTTC. This gives the protein CASSSGVFGETQYF. The full variable domain, in which reference TRBV7-9 and TRBJ2-5 provide the parts outside the CDR3, is DTGVSQNPRHKITKRGQNVTFRCDPISEHNRLYWYRQTLGQGPEFLTYFQNEAQLEKSRLLSDRFSAERPKGSFSTLEIQRTEQGDSAMYLCASSSGVFGETQYFGPGTRLLVL.

DNA for the CDR3: TGCGCCAGCAGCCAAAAAGCGGGAGAGATCACAGATACGCAGTATTTT. Translated, it gives CASSQKAGEITDTQYF. The chain couples TRBV4-1 to TRBJ2-3, with 8 bases matching TRBD2. CDR3 length: 16 amino acids. The germline CDR1 and CDR2 sequences are MGHRA and YSYEKL. V lost 2 bases, J lost 2 bases, and 6 bases stayed unmatched.

The V and J genes are TRBV15 and TRBJ2-7; no definite D call. Germline CDR1 reads LNHNV; CDR2 reads YYDKDF (reference sequence). The CDR3 has 14 amino acids. The ends were cut back, 0 bases at V and 4 bases at J, with 10 bases in the middle. DNA of the CDR3: TGTGCCACCAGCAGAGATCCAGCGAGGTACGAGCAGTACTTC. Its translation is CATSRDPARYEQYF. Full variable domain (rest looked up from reference TRBV15 and TRBJ2-7): DAMVIQNPRYQVTQFGKPVTLSCSQTLNHNVMYWYQQKSSQAPKLLFHYYDKDFNNEADTPDNFQSRRPNTSFCFLDIRSPGLGDTAMYLCATSRDPARYEQYFGPGTRLTVT.

The chain recombines TRBV19 with TRBJ2-1, with D maybe TRBD2 (5 bases). V gave up 3 bases and J gave up 3 bases, with 15 bases separating them. The length of the CDR3 is 16 residues. Germline V gene data show CDR1 as LNHDA and CDR2 as SQIVND (reference sequence). This CDR3 reads CASSIGTIGIYNEQFF. The CDR3 DNA is TGTGCCAGTAGTATCGGAACTATCGGGATCTACAATGAGCAGTTCTTC.

This clone was counted only a few times. This rearrangement joins TRBV19 to TRBJ2-7, with TRBD2 matching over 8 bases. CDR1 LNHDA and CDR2 SQIVND come from the germline V gene (reference sequence). The CDR3 consists of 16 residues. The ends lost 1 base at V and 2 bases at J; junction bases unmatched: 7. The CDR3 protein is CASSIGGAGATYEQYF. The CDR3 region has the DNA TGTGCCAGTAGTATAGGTGGAGCGGGAGCCACCTACGAGCAGTACTTC.

This clone was found a few times. Mismatch with germline at one junction end may stem from a read error. The rearrangement joins TRBV20-1 to TRBJ2-1; possibly TRBD1 or TRBD2 for D (5 bases each). The V gene's germline CDR1 is DFQATT and CDR2 SNEGSKA (reference sequence). This CDR3 region has 11 residues. The CDR3: CSAWDRVDQLF. The CDR3 coding sequence is TGCAGTGCTTGGGACCGGGTCGATCAGCTCTTC.

The chain joins TRBV10-2 to TRBJ2-1; 7 bases line up with TRBD2. V lost 5 bases and J lost 4; bases outside the gene matches: 11. This CDR3 region has 16 residues. Germline V gene sequence: CDR1 WSHSY, CDR2 SAAADI. CDR3 protein: CASSWEGPRPYNEQFF. The DNA of the CDR3 is TGCGCCAGCAGTTGGGAGGGACCGCGTCCTTACAATGAGCAGTTCTTC.

V is TRBV15 and J is TRBJ2-1, with D unclear. V was trimmed by 3 bases and J by 6 bases, leaving 9 bases between them. Germline CDR1 is LNHNV and CDR2 is YYDKDF (reference sequence). The CDR3 spans 13 residues. The DNA of the CDR3 is TGTGCCACCAGCAGCGAAGTTCTCAATGAGCAGTTCTTC. Its translation: CATSSEVLNEQFF. The whole variable domain, filled in from reference TRBV15 and TRBJ2-1, reads DAMVIQNPRYQVTQFGKPVTLSCSQTLNHNVMYWYQQKSSQAPKLLFHYYDKDFNNEADTPDNFQSRRPNTSFCFLDIRSPGLGDTAMYLCATSSEVLNEQFFGPGTRLTVL.

The J gene is TRBJ1-6, the V gene TRBV28; D call uncertain. This CDR3 region has 16 residues. CDR1 and CDR2 from the germline V gene are MDHEN and SYDVKM. V was clipped by 5 bases and J by 6 bases, with 17 bases between them. As DNA, the CDR3 is TGTGCCAGCAGTACCGCCGGCAGCCTTCTTAATTCACCCCTCCACTTT. Translated: CASSTAGSLLNSPLHF.

The rearrangement uses TRBV7-9 and TRBJ2-1; no clear D. V shed 5 bases and J shed 2 bases, with 16 bases lying between them. The CDR3 consists of 16 residues. In germline, CDR1 is SEHNR, CDR2 FQNEAQ (reference sequence). CDR3 in DNA: TGTGCCAGCAGCCCCCCCCGGCTAGTTACCTACAATGAGCAGTTCTTC. Translating it yields CASSPPRLVTYNEQFF.

This chain uses TRBV28 with TRBJ2-7, with 8 bases fitting TRBD2. CDR1 and CDR2 (germline): MDHEN, SYDVKM. The CDR3 length is 14 residues. With V trimmed by 2 bases and J by 5 bases, 5 bases remained unmatched. The DNA of the CDR3 is TGTGCCAGCAGTTTAGAGCGGGAGTTAAACGAGCAGTACTTC. It yields the protein CASSLERELNEQYF.

The chain links TRBV29-1 to TRBJ2-2, with 9 bases aligning to TRBD2. From germline, CDR1 is SQVTM and CDR2 ANQGSEA. CDR3 length: 15 residues. The V gene end was trimmed by 5 bases and the J gene end by 5 bases; junction bases not matched to a gene: 9. CDR3 nucleotide sequence: TGCAGCGTTCGGGGGACTAGCAGGAGTACCGGGGAGCTGTTTTTT. Translated, it gives CSVRGTSRSTGELFF.

The V gene is TRBV10-3, the J gene TRBJ2-7, with D perhaps assigned TRBD1 or TRBD2 (5 bases each). The CDR3 covers 15 residues. Trimming stripped 2 bases from V and 1 base from J, with 12 bases between. Germline values: CDR1 ENHRY, CDR2 SYGVKD. The CDR3 sequence: CAISEEWGYSYEQYF. In nucleotides, the CDR3 is TGTGCCATCAGTGAGGAGTGGGGGTATTCCTACGAGCAGTACTTC.

V is TRBV19 and J is TRBJ1-5; no definite D call. The CDR3 runs 12 residues. Germline V gene sequence: CDR1 LNHDA, CDR2 SQIVND (reference sequence). Trimming removed 4 bases from V and 5 bases from J, with 6 bases in between. The DNA for the CDR3 is TGTGCCAGTAGTAAAGAAGATCAGCCCCAGCATTTT. This translates into CASSKEDQPQHF.

V gene TRBV6-6 combines with J gene TRBJ2-1; no clear D. V was trimmed by 0 bases and J by 2 bases, leaving 8 bases between them. CDR1 and CDR2 (germline): MNHNY, SVGAGI (reference sequence). The CDR3 consists of 15 residues. CDR3 in DNA: TGTGCCAGCAGTTACTCCCCAGCCCCCTACAATGAGCAGTTCTTC. Protein: CASSYSPAPYNEQFF.

The rearrangement joins TRBV27 to TRBJ2-7, with D possibly matching TRBD1 (5 bases). Germline CDR1 MNHEY, CDR2 SMNVEV (reference sequence). V was cut by 6 bases and J by 2 bases, with 20 bases left in between. This CDR3 has 16 residues. The CDR3 region is CASSPWGRPTPYEQYF. CDR3 nucleotide sequence: TGTGCCAGCAGCCCGTGGGGCAGGCCAACGCCCTACGAGCAGTACTTC.

The J gene is TRBJ2-5, the V gene TRBV7-9, with unresolved D. Germline assignment: CDR1 SEHNR and CDR2 FQNEAQ (reference sequence). The V gene lost 2 bases and the J gene lost 0 bases, with 4 bases spanning the gap. The CDR3 totals 13 residues. The CDR3 loop reads CASSLRYQETQYF. CDR3 nucleotides: TGTGCCAGCAGCTTAAGGTACCAAGAGACCCAGTACTTC.

The V gene is TRBV14, the J gene TRBJ2-7; no reliable D call. Trimming cost V 0 bases and J 3 bases, with 15 bases left between them. The CDR3 runs 16 residues. Germline lookup yields CDR1 SGHDN and CDR2 FVKESK. CDR3 region: CASSQDRGYRVYEQYF. For the CDR3, the DNA is TGTGCCAGCAGCCAAGATCGTGGGTATAGGGTCTACGAGCAGTACTTC.

The chain is built from TRBV2 and TRBJ1-6; TRBD1 might be the D (5 bases). In germline, CDR1 is SNHLY, CDR2 FYNNEI. This CDR3 region has 16 residues. Between the trimmed V and J ends, which lost 5 bases and 6 bases, there was a span of 17 bases. The DNA of the CDR3 is TGTGCCAGCAGTTTAGAACCCAGGGCTTCTAATTCACCCCTCCACTTT. Its protein product is CASSLEPRASNSPLHF.

The CDR3 reads CASSQAATWGEAFF. In DNA form, the CDR3 reads TGCGCCAGCAGCCAAGCCGCGACCTGGGGTGAAGCTTTCTTT. The chain carries TRBV4-1 and TRBJ1-1; D gene ambiguous. The V and J ends lost 1 base and 7 bases respectively, with 13 bases between them. This CDR3 region has 14 residues. The germline V gene encodes CDR1 MGHRA and CDR2 YSYEKL.

This clone was detected once. The chain has TRBV7-2 and TRBJ1-1; tentatively, D is TRBD1 (6 bases). The V end lost 0 bases, the J end lost 11 bases, and 19 bases lay between the germline ends. Looked up from germline, CDR1 is SGHTA and CDR2 is FQGNSA. The CDR3 contains 15 residues. In DNA, the CDR3 is TGTGCCAGCAGCTTAGCGGGGGCTGTACCCAGACGGGCTTTCTTT. Translated, it gives CASSLAGAVPRRAFF.

The table lists this clone with a count of one. The rearrangement joins TRBV18 to TRBJ2-2, with 7 bases identical to TRBD1. The germline gives CDR1 KGHSH, CDR2 LQKENI. The CDR3 consists of 12 residues. The J segment lost 7 bases and the V segment lost 6 bases, leaving 2 bases of the junction unmatched. The CDR3 bases are TGTGCCAGCTCGAACAGGGGCGGGGAGCTGTTTTTT. It yields the protein CASSNRGGELFF. The whole variable domain, filled in from reference TRBV18 and TRBJ2-2, reads NAGVMQNPRHLVRRRGQEARLRCSPMKGHSHVYWYRQLPEEGLKFMVYLQKENIIDESGMPKERFSAEFPKEGPSILRIQQVVRGDSAAYFCASSNRGGELFFGEGSRLTVL.